Following are 30 T cell receptor beta chains from one sample sequenced in a study of identical twins. TCRdb reprocessed the 5' RACE reads with MiXCR, giving one entry per CDR3 protein. The sample has approximately 94,000 distinct CDR3 sequences, about 5.6% seen once. Sequencing input: memory T cells sorted from blood. All receptors come from a woman aged 50 to 60 in good health.

This clonotype was recorded many times. The rearrangement joins TRBV12-3 or TRBV12-4 to TRBJ2-7, with D perhaps TRBD1 or TRBD2 (5 bases each). This CDR3 has 14 amino acids. Trimming took 6 bases from V and 4 from J, leaving 16 bases between them. The CDR3: CASRRGLAGYEQYF. Written as DNA, the CDR3 is TGTGCCAGCAGACGAGGGTTAGCAGGGTACGAGCAGTACTTC.

The J gene is TRBJ1-6, the V gene TRBV7-9; D uncertain. Germline values: CDR1 SEHNR, CDR2 FQNEAQ (reference sequence). Deletions cut 1 base from V and 7 bases from J, with 5 bases between. The CDR3 contains 13 residues. The CDR3: CASSLESNSPLHF. CDR3 bases: TGTGCCAGCAGCTTAGAAAGCAATTCACCCCTCCACTTT.

This clonotype was found many times. The rearrangement uses TRBV15 and TRBJ2-5, with D perhaps being TRBD1 or TRBD2 (5 bases each). Germline-derived CDR1 and CDR2 are LNHNV and YYDKDF (reference sequence). V lost 5 bases to trimming and J lost 2 bases, with 12 bases between them. This CDR3 spans 14 amino acids. This CDR3 reads CATSAGTAQETQYF. CDR3 in DNA: TGTGCCACCAGCGCTGGGACGGCTCAAGAGACCCAGTACTTC.

This clonotype was seen many times. The chain employs TRBV10-3 and TRBJ2-5, with D possibly matching TRBD1 (6 bases). The ends were cut back, 7 bases at V and 1 base at J, with 7 bases in the middle. Germline-derived CDR1 and CDR2 are ENHRY and SYGVKD. The CDR3 loop spans 12 amino acids. In DNA form, the CDR3 reads TGTGCCATCACGGACAGCCAAGAGACCCAGTACTTC. Translation gives CAITDSQETQYF.

In this sample, this clonotype turned up many times. The genes are TRBV11-2 and TRBJ2-5, with 16 bases that match TRBD2. This CDR3 is built from 17 residues. Trimming took 6 bases from V and 5 from J; bases not matched to a gene: 9. From germline, CDR1 is SGHAT and CDR2 FQNNGV. The CDR3 DNA reads as TGTGCCAGCAGACCGTGGGGGACTAGCGGGAGGGTGGAGACCCAGTACTTC. It encodes CASRPWGTSGRVETQYF.

This clonotype was observed many times. The chain carries TRBV10-3 and TRBJ1-2, with 7 nucleotides matching TRBD1. The CDR3 is 12 amino acids. The V and J ends lost 5 bases and 4 bases, in that order; junction bases with no gene match: 1. In germline, CDR1 is ENHRY, CDR2 SYGVKD. The CDR3 is CAISTGAYGYTF. CDR3 nucleotides: TGTGCCATCAGTACAGGGGCCTATGGCTACACCTTC.

Ten or more counts support this clonotype. The chain couples TRBV11-2 to TRBJ2-1; D is uncertain. Germline V gene sequence: CDR1 SGHAT, CDR2 FQNNGV. V gave up 1 base and J gave up 13 bases, with 11 bases separating them. The CDR3 totals 12 residues. The chain's CDR3 is CASSLALGPQFF. The CDR3, as DNA: TGTGCCAGCAGCTTAGCCTTGGGCCCCCAGTTCTTC.

This chain links TRBV5-4 with TRBJ2-2; D might be TRBD1 or TRBD2, each matching 5 bases. Germline loops: CDR1 SGHNT, CDR2 YYREEE (reference sequence). The ends were cut back, 3 bases at V and 9 bases at J, with 18 bases in the middle. This CDR3 contains 15 residues. The CDR3: CASSSLVIGDRELFF. DNA for the CDR3: TGTGCCAGCAGCTCGCTAGTAATAGGGGACCGGGAGCTGTTTTTT.

Here the CDR3 reads CASSLDAGTRYGYTF. The CDR3, as DNA: TGCGCCAGCAGCTTGGACGCGGGGACTAGGTATGGCTACACCTTC. This chain joins TRBV5-1 and TRBJ1-2; D is perhaps TRBD1 (5 bases). V lost 0 bases and J lost 5, with 14 bases in between. In germline, CDR1 is SGHRS, CDR2 YFSETQ. The length of the CDR3 is 15 residues.

This clonotype has at least ten counts. The rearrangement links TRBV12-5 to TRBJ1-1, with D possibly TRBD1 on 5 matching bases. V shed 2 bases and J shed 4 bases, with 11 bases lying between them. Germline V CDR1 and CDR2: LGHNT, FRNRAP. The length of the CDR3 is 14 residues. This CDR3 reads CASGLRGSVTEAFF. The CDR3 DNA reads TGTGCTAGTGGTTTGAGGGGCTCGGTCACTGAAGCTTTCTTT.

Many counts were recorded for this clonotype. The rearrangement joins TRBV20-1 to TRBJ2-1, with TRBD1 matching over 7 bases. The junction had 2 bases not matched to a gene; V was cut back by 6 bases and J by 0 bases. The germline V gene has CDR1 DFQATT and CDR2 SNEGSKA (reference sequence). The CDR3 length is 13 residues. The CDR3 is CSAGTDSYNEQFF. Written as DNA, the CDR3 is TGCAGTGCAGGGACAGACTCCTACAATGAGCAGTTCTTC.

The CDR3 is CSASRTGTVAKNIQYF. The CDR3 region has the DNA TGCAGTGCTAGCCGGACAGGGACAGTGGCCAAAAACATTCAGTACTTC. This chain links TRBV20-1 with TRBJ2-4; 8 nucleotides match TRBD1. The J segment lost 1 base and the V segment lost 3 bases, leaving 8 bases of the junction unmatched. This CDR3 spans 16 amino acids. The germline V gene has CDR1 DFQATT and CDR2 SNEGSKA (reference sequence).

This clonotype has a count of ten or more. The chain has TRBV7-2 and TRBJ2-1; D uncertain. The CDR3 length is 12 residues. Germline CDR1 and CDR2: SGHTA and FQGNSA. V dropped 1 base and J dropped 9 bases, with 7 bases sitting between them. The CDR3 DNA reads as TGTGCCAGCAGCTTAGTTTCGGTTGAGCAGTTCTTC. Residues: CASSLVSVEQFF. Full variable domain (outside the CDR3, taken from reference TRBV7-2 and TRBJ2-1): GAGVSQSPSNKVTEKGKDVELRCDPISGHTALYWYRQSLGQGLEFLIYFQGNSAPDKSGLPSDRFSAERTGGSVSTLTIQRTQQEDSAVYLCASSLVSVEQFFGPGTRLTVL.

This clonotype was seen many times. This chain joins TRBV4-1 and TRBJ2-3; TRBD1 agrees at 7 bases. The CDR3 is made up of 16 amino acids. Trimming removed 4 bases from V and 0 bases from J; junction bases left unmatched: 7. Germline V lookup: CDR1 MGHRA, CDR2 YSYEKL. The CDR3 sequence is CASSPLGTASTDTQYF. Written as DNA, the CDR3 is TGCGCCAGCAGCCCTCTCGGGACAGCAAGCACAGATACGCAGTATTTT.

This clonotype was counted many times. Here the CDR3 DNA reads TGTGCCAGCAGCACTTATAAAAATGGGGACAGGGAAAGAGATACGCAGTATTTT. This translates into CASSTYKNGDRERDTQYF. The chain uses TRBV11-2 and TRBJ2-3; 9 bases are shared with TRBD1. CDR3 size: 18 residues. Germline loops: CDR1 SGHAT, CDR2 FQNNGV. The J segment lost 5 bases and the V segment lost 5 bases, leaving 17 bases of the junction unmatched.

The sample holds a few counts of this clonotype. CDR3 nucleotide sequence: TGCAGCGGGGGGGCCGGCGGGGAGCTGTTTTTT. Translating gives CSGGAGGELFF. This rearrangement joins TRBV29-1 to TRBJ2-2; possibly TRBD1 or TRBD2 for D (6 bases each). Trimming took 7 bases from V and 7 from J, leaving 10 bases between them. The germline V gene has CDR1 SQVTM and CDR2 ANQGSEA. The CDR3 has 11 amino acids.

The table lists this clonotype with many counts. This sequence joins TRBV5-1 and TRBJ2-1, with TRBD2 identical over 9 bases. Germline lookup yields CDR1 SGHRS and CDR2 YFSETQ. This CDR3 region has 17 residues. V gave up 4 bases and J gave up 1 base; unmatched junction bases: 9. Written as DNA, the CDR3 is TGCGCCAGCAGCACCCTTGGCGGGAGGGCATCCTACAATGAGCAGTTCTTC. Encoded protein: CASSTLGGRASYNEQFF.

This clonotype was observed at least ten times. V usage is TRBV7-8 and J usage is TRBJ1-6; no clear D gene. The CDR3 contains 18 residues. Germline loops: CDR1 SGHVS, CDR2 FQNEAQ. V was trimmed by 5 bases and J by 7 bases, leaving 24 bases between them. In DNA form, the CDR3 reads TGTGCCAGCAGCCCTATGGCGGGCGGAGCGAGCACAAATTCACCCCTCCACTTT. Protein product: CASSPMAGGASTNSPLHF.

Many counts were recorded for this clonotype. The rearrangement uses TRBV11-2 and TRBJ2-2, with TRBD2 identical over 13 bases. Germline CDR1 reads SGHAT; CDR2 reads FQNNGV. The CDR3 runs 16 residues. J lost 4 bases, V lost 4 bases, and 3 bases had no gene match. Here the CDR3 DNA reads TGTGCCAGCAGCTCGCGACTAGCGGGAGGCACCGGGGAGCTGTTTTTT. Translated: CASSSRLAGGTGELFF.

This clonotype was found a few times. The chain is built from TRBV27 and TRBJ2-1, with D perhaps TRBD2 (5 bases). The CDR3 extends over 17 amino acids. V lost 0 bases and J 5 bases, leaving 17 bases between the germline ends. Germline values: CDR1 MNHEY, CDR2 SMNVEV (reference sequence). The CDR3 region has the DNA TGTGCCAGCAGTTTATCGAGTAGGCGGGCAACTAACAATGAGCAGTTCTTC. Its translation is CASSLSSRRATNNEQFF.

The sample holds a few counts of this clonotype. CDR3 coding DNA: TGTGCCAGCAGCCAAAAACCAGGGCCCCAGCCCCAGCATTTT. Protein: CASSQKPGPQPQHF. The V and J genes are TRBV3-1 and TRBJ1-5; TRBD1 is a possible D gene (5 bases). The CDR3 runs to 14 residues. The germline CDR1 and CDR2 sequences are LGHDT and YNNKEL (reference sequence). V gave up 2 bases and J gave up 7 bases, with 12 bases separating them.

Ten or more counts support this clonotype. This chain links TRBV4-1 with TRBJ2-7; D remains ambiguous. Germline V gene lookup returns CDR1 MGHRA and CDR2 YSYEKL. The CDR3 contains 14 residues. V lost 1 base, J lost 5 bases, and 12 bases lay in between. CDR3 in DNA: TGCGCCAGCAGCCAAGTTGTGGGGATTGACGAGCAGTACTTC. Translating it yields CASSQVVGIDEQYF.

This clonotype was detected many times. This sequence joins TRBV12-3 or TRBV12-4 and TRBJ2-7; no firm D call. This CDR3 has 12 residues. Between the trimmed V and J ends, which lost 1 base and 6 bases, there was a span of 7 bases. The CDR3 reads CASSLDLGEQYF. CDR3 coding DNA: TGTGCCAGCAGTTTAGACTTAGGCGAGCAGTACTTC.

This clonotype was counted ten times or more. V is TRBV5-1 and J is TRBJ2-4; D may correspond to TRBD1 or TRBD2 (5 bases each). This CDR3 is 16 amino acids long. CDR1 SGHRS and CDR2 YFSETQ come from the germline V gene. Trimming pared 0 bases from V and 0 bases from J, leaving 10 bases between. The CDR3 loop reads CASSLAGALAKNIQYF. The DNA for the CDR3 is TGCGCCAGCAGCTTGGCCGGGGCGCTAGCCAAAAACATTCAGTACTTC.

A few counts support this clonotype. The V call is TRBV30, the J call TRBJ1-5, with D possibly being TRBD1 (6 bases). There are 15 residues in the CDR3. V lost 1 base and J 5 bases, leaving 15 bases between the germline ends. CDR1 and CDR2 (germline): GTSNPN, SVGIG (reference sequence). The CDR3 loop reads CAWSDLQGSDQPQHF. The CDR3 DNA is TGTGCCTGGAGTGACCTACAGGGCTCCGATCAGCCCCAGCATTTT.

This clonotype showed up many times. The gene calls are TRBV6-5 and TRBJ2-3; D is undetermined. The V end was cut by 6 bases, the J end by 6 bases, with 7 bases between. CDR1 MNHEY and CDR2 SVGAGI come from the germline V gene. The CDR3 runs 11 residues. DNA of the CDR3: TGTGCCAGCAGGCGTACGGATACGCAGTATTTT. Translation gives CASRRTDTQYF.

This clonotype was observed many times. This sequence joins TRBV20-1 and TRBJ2-5; D is perhaps TRBD2 (5 bases). Germline V lookup: CDR1 DFQATT, CDR2 SNEGSKA (reference sequence). V lost 4 bases, J lost 1 base, and 10 bases lay in between. This CDR3 is 13 amino acids long. The CDR3 loop is CSANAGVQETQYF. The DNA for the CDR3 is TGCAGTGCTAACGCCGGGGTCCAAGAGACCCAGTACTTC.

In its sample, this clonotype was seen a few times. The CDR3 loop is CASRQRENEQFF. In nucleotides, the CDR3 is TGTGCCAGCAGACAACGGGAGAATGAGCAGTTCTTC. This rearrangement joins TRBV28 to TRBJ2-1; weak D call: TRBD2 (6 bases). Germline CDR1 is MDHEN and CDR2 is SYDVKM. CDR3 length: 12 amino acids. With 6 bases removed from V and 7 bases from J, the gap between germline ends came to 10 bases.

This chain links TRBV19 with TRBJ1-5, with a tentative D call TRBD1 (6 bases). The CDR3 is 16 amino acids. The germline V gene encodes CDR1 LNHDA and CDR2 SQIVND (reference sequence). V was shortened by 1 base and J by 2 bases, with 12 bases between the two germline ends. The chain's CDR3 is CASSIGGGSGNQPQHF. CDR3 bases: TGTGCCAGTAGTATAGGGGGGGGCAGCGGCAATCAGCCCCAGCATTTT.

This clonotype came up a few times. This chain uses TRBV3-1 with TRBJ1-2; 9 bases line up with TRBD1. Looked up from germline, CDR1 is LGHDT and CDR2 is YNNKEL (reference sequence). The length of the CDR3 is 15 residues. Losses at the gene ends were 4 bases for V and 6 bases for J; bases not matched to a gene: 9. The CDR3 here is CASSPIGQGRDGYTF. The DNA for the CDR3 is TGTGCCAGCAGCCCCATAGGACAGGGGAGGGATGGCTACACCTTC.